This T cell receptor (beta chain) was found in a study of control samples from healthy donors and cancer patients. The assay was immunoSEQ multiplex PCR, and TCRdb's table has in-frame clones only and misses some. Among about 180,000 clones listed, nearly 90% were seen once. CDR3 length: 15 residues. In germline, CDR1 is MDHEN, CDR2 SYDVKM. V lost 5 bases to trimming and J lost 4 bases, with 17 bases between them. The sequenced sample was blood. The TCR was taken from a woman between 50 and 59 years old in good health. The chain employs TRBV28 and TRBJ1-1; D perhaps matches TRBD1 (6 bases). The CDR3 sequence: CASSTGSGRGTEAFF. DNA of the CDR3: TGTGCCAGCAGTACAGGGTCGGGGAGGGGCACTGAAGCTTTCTTT.